A single sample is the source of the 14 T cell receptor beta chains below, sequenced in a study of CD8+ T cells in alopecia areata. Treatment of the sample: oral pan-JAK inhibitor, 5-10 mg twice daily. It was cDNA, reverse transcribed from extracted RNA, that served as the sequencing template. The assay was immunoSEQ multiplex PCR, and TCRdb's table has in-frame clones only and misses some. Of approximately 200,000 clones in the sample, 40% to 55% were seen once. The sample in question was CD4+ T cells sorted from blood, obtained at approximately week 36, from a patient treated with tofacitinib. All receptors derive from a human donor with alopecia areata.

V usage is TRBV7-9 and J usage is TRBJ2-3, with TRBD1 as a possible D gene (5 bases). This CDR3 contains 16 residues. The germline gives CDR1 SEHNR, CDR2 FQNEAQ (reference sequence). V was pared by 5 bases and J by 1 base, with 16 bases between. This chain's CDR3 is CASSRGQGYGTDTQYF. As DNA, the CDR3 is TGTGCCAGCAGCCGAGGTCAGGGTTACGGCACAGATACGCAGTATTTT.

This chain joins TRBV7-6 and TRBJ2-1; 10 nucleotides line up with TRBD2. With V trimmed by 5 bases and J by 8 bases, 12 bases remained unmatched. Germline CDR1 and CDR2: SGHVS and FNYEAQ. This CDR3 is 16 amino acids long. The CDR3 DNA sequence: TGTGCCAGCAGCCGGGCTAGCGGGAGCCAGATCGATGAGCAGTTCTTC. Encoded protein: CASSRASGSQIDEQFF.

The chain couples TRBV7-9 to TRBJ2-1; 14 positions agree with TRBD2. The J segment lost 10 bases and the V segment lost 6 bases, leaving 5 bases of the junction unmatched. Germline V gene sequence: CDR1 SEHNR, CDR2 FQNEAQ (reference sequence). The CDR3 contains 14 residues. CDR3 residues: CASRGTSGSSEQFF. The CDR3 DNA reads as TGTGCCAGCAGAGGGACTAGCGGGAGCTCCGAGCAGTTCTTC.

The table lists this clone with a few counts. The chain uses TRBV29-1 and TRBJ2-7; 7 bases are shared with TRBD2. This CDR3 spans 14 amino acids. With 4 bases clipped from V and 5 bases from J, the junction kept 11 bases outside the gene matches. Looked up from germline, CDR1 is SQVTM and CDR2 is ANQGSEA. CDR3 nucleotides: TGCAGCGTTGGAGGAAAGGGAGGGAGGAACGAGCAGTACTTC. It specifies CSVGGKGGRNEQYF.

Notes on this clone: A single base separates this from a much larger clone, so it may be a read error. J is TRBJ2-7 and V is TRBV4-1, with 9 bases matching TRBD2. Per germline, CDR1 MGHRA and CDR2 YSYEKL. The CDR3 length is 16 residues. The trim removed 3 bases at V and 7 bases at J, leaving 13 bases unmatched. The CDR3, as DNA: TGCGCCAGCAGCCACCCCGGGGCTAGCGGGATTGGGGAGCAGTACTTC. This sequence encodes CASSHPGASGIGEQYF.

V and J are TRBV29-1 and TRBJ1-2; maybe TRBD1 (5 bases). The V gene's germline CDR1 is SQVTM and CDR2 ANQGSEA. The CDR3 loop spans 14 amino acids. V lost 5 bases, J lost 2 bases, and 15 bases lay in between. CDR3 protein: CSVQMGGRNYGYTF. CDR3 sequence (DNA): TGCAGCGTTCAGATGGGGGGGAGGAACTATGGCTACACCTTC. The full variable domain, rest sourced from reference TRBV29-1 and TRBJ1-2, is SAVISQKPSRDICQRGTSLTIQCQVDSQVTMMFWYRQQPGQSLTLIATANQGSEATYESGFVIDKFPISRPNLTFSTLTVSNMSPEDSSIYLCSVQMGGRNYGYTFGSGTRLTVV.

This chain joins TRBV2 and TRBJ2-2; D unclear. Germline CDR1 reads SNHLY; CDR2 reads FYNNEI. The CDR3 covers 13 residues. Trimming left V 6 bases short and J 4 bases short, with 9 bases between. This CDR3 is CASSGRFTGELFF. DNA of the CDR3: TGTGCCAGCAGCGGAAGATTCACCGGGGAGCTGTTTTTT.

The chain joins TRBV19 to TRBJ1-2, with a weak D call TRBD1 (6 bases). V lost 7 bases to trimming and J lost 4 bases, with 13 bases between them. CDR1 and CDR2 from the germline V gene are LNHDA and SQIVND (reference sequence). The length of the CDR3 is 13 residues. The CDR3 DNA reads TGTGCCAGTAAAACAGGGTATGCCTATGGCTACACCTTC. Translating it yields CASKTGYAYGYTF.

CDR3 sequence: CASSLASSTDTQYF. CDR3 in DNA: TGTGCCAGCAGCTTAGCCTCTAGCACAGATACGCAGTATTTT. The chain is built from TRBV11-2 and TRBJ2-3; unclear D gene. Germline CDR1 reads SGHAT; CDR2 reads FQNNGV. Trimming cost V 1 base and J 0 bases, with 5 bases left between them. The CDR3 covers 14 residues.

The V gene is TRBV19, the J gene TRBJ1-2; tentative D call: TRBD1 (5 bases). CDR1 and CDR2 from the germline V gene are LNHDA and SQIVND (reference sequence). This CDR3 is 14 amino acids long. V lost 4 bases and J 4 bases, leaving 13 bases between the germline ends. The CDR3 loop is CASSTGAITYGYTF. Written as DNA, the CDR3 is TGTGCCAGTAGTACCGGGGCCATTACCTATGGCTACACCTTC.

The V and J genes are TRBV29-1 and TRBJ2-1; 10 bases align to TRBD1. Germline V gives CDR1 SQVTM, CDR2 ANQGSEA. After removal of 6 bases from V and 6 bases from J, the junction contained 5 bases not matched to a gene. The CDR3 is 13 residues long. Written as DNA, the CDR3 is TGCAGCGTGCGGGACAGGGGCGTCAATGAGCAGTTCTTC. Residues: CSVRDRGVNEQFF.

V gene TRBV5-1 combines with J gene TRBJ2-7; 16 bases are shared with TRBD2. Unmatched junction bases numbered 7, after V lost 5 bases and J lost 2 bases. Germline lookup yields CDR1 SGHRS and CDR2 YFSETQ. The length of the CDR3 is 17 residues. CDR3 sequence reads: CASSSGLAGGFPYEQYF. The CDR3 nucleotides read TGCGCCAGCAGTTCGGGACTAGCGGGAGGGTTCCCCTACGAGCAGTACTTC.

The V gene is TRBV6-1, the J gene TRBJ2-1; D unresolved. The germline V gene encodes CDR1 MNHNS and CDR2 SASEGT. Between the trimmed V and J ends, which lost 4 bases and 3 bases, there was a span of 13 bases. The CDR3 consists of 15 residues. This chain's CDR3 is CASSVAVDGYNEQFF. The CDR3 coding sequence is TGTGCCAGCAGTGTGGCTGTTGACGGCTACAATGAGCAGTTCTTC.

The chain has TRBV27 and TRBJ1-3; no clear D gene. Looked up from germline, CDR1 is MNHEY and CDR2 is SMNVEV (reference sequence). The CDR3 covers 13 residues. The V end was cut by 6 bases, the J end by 4 bases, with 10 bases between. In DNA, the CDR3 is TGTGCCAGCAGGGCTTTTTCGGGAAACACCATATATTTT. The encoded protein is CASRAFSGNTIYF.